The rows below give T cell receptor beta chains drawn from one sample of a study of T cell repertoires in cytomegalovirus infection. One entry per CDR3 protein, called by TCRdb with MiXCR from the reads. The sample has about 250,000 distinct CDR3 sequences; 9% to 15% are singletons. Material: PBMCs. The receptor set was obtained from a human donor in good health (CMV status not recorded). Some clones in this sample may be carry-over from other donors' samples. CDR3s include the opening cysteine and the closing phenylalanine or tryptophan. The D gene is left open where the match is weak. Rows may omit the clone size; those that give it use once, few, many or a size class.

NA,NA,TRBV19,TRBJ2-7,TGTGCCAGTAGTATATCGGCGACAGTGAGTTCCTACGAGCAGTACTTC,CASSISATVSSYEQYF
many,NA,TRBV7-2,TRBJ1-1,TGTGCCAGCTACCGAGATCCGGAGGAAGCTTTCTTT,CASYRDPEEAFF
NA,NA,TRBV5-1,TRBJ2-6,TGCGCCAGCAGCTTTAACGTCCCAAACTCTGGGGCCAACGTCCTGACTTTC,CASSFNVPNSGANVLTF
many,NA,TRBV19,TRBJ1-5,TGTGCCAGTAGTATAGTAGATGGTGGCAATCAGCCCCAGCATTTT,CASSIVDGGNQPQHF
NA,NA,TRBV11-3,TRBJ1-5,TGTGCCAGCAGCTTGACAGAGGGCCAGCCCCAGCATTTT,CASSLTEGQPQHF
many,NA,TRBV7-2,TRBJ2-3,TGTGCCAGCAGCTTAGCGCAAGACAGGACGCAGTATTTT,CASSLAQDRTQYF
NA,TRBD2,TRBV19,TRBJ2-1,TGTGCCAGTAGATGGAGTCCGGGGGGGGCCGGTGAGCAGTTCTTC,CASRWSPGGAGEQFF
NA,TRBD1,TRBV14,TRBJ1-5,TGTGCCAGCAGCCAAGAGTTGACAGGGCGTCAGCATTTT,CASSQELTGRQHF
many,NA,TRBV7-2,TRBJ2-1,TGTGCCAGCAGCGCTAGCCGTGGGATTTACAATGAGCAGTTCTTC,CASSASRGIYNEQFF
many,TRBD2,TRBV7-2,TRBJ2-1,TGTGCCAGCAGCCGCCTTAGCGGGGGGGATTACAATGAGCAGTTCTTC,CASSRLSGGDYNEQFF
many,TRBD2,TRBV6-2/TRBV6-3,TRBJ2-5,TGTGCCAGCAGTTGGGGACTAGCGGGAGTGGTGGAGACCCAGTACTTC,CASSWGLAGVVETQYF
NA,NA,TRBV20-1,TRBJ2-5,TGCAGTGCTAGAGACCCGACAGGAGAAGAGACCCAGTACTTC,CSARDPTGEETQYF
NA,TRBD2,TRBV5-1,TRBJ2-3,TGCGCCAGCAGCTTTGGCGGGGGGGAGGCAGATACGCAGTATTTT,CASSFGGGEADTQYF
many,NA,TRBV7-8,TRBJ1-5,TGTGCCAGCAGCTTAGCGGATCACAATCAGCCCCAGCATTTT,CASSLADHNQPQHF
NA,TRBD1,TRBV2,TRBJ2-7,TGTGCCAGCAACCCCGGGACAGGGACCTACGAGCAGTACTTC,CASNPGTGTYEQYF
many,TRBD1,TRBV27,TRBJ1-2,TGTGCCAGCAGTTTAAGATGGGCAGGGGGGGACTATGGCTACACCTTC,CASSLRWAGGDYGYTF
many,NA,TRBV7-9,TRBJ2-1,TGTGCCAGCCGAGGGGGCTCCTACAATGAGCAGTTCTTC,CASRGGSYNEQFF
many,NA,TRBV7-2,TRBJ1-6,TGTGCCAGCAGCTTAGAGGGCTCAGGGGCCTTTAATTCACCCCTCCACTTT,CASSLEGSGAFNSPLHF